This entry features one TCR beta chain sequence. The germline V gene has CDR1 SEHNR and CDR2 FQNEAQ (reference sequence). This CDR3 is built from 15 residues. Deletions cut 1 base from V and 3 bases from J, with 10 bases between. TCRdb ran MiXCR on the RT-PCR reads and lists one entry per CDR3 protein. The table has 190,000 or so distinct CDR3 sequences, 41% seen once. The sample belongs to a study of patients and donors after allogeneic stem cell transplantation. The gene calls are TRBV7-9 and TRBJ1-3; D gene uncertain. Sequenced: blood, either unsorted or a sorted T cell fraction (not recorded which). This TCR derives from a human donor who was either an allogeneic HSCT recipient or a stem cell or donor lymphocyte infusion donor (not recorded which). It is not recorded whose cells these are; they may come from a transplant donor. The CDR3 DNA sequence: TGTGCCAGCAGCTTAGGGGCGCCAGGTGGAAACACCATATATTTT. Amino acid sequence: CASSLGAPGGNTIYF.